The text below deals with one T cell receptor (beta chain). This sample was taken from a study of T cell responses to AZD1222 COVID-19 vaccine. The germline gives CDR1 SGHRS, CDR2 YFSETQ. This CDR3 has 14 amino acids. V gave up 2 bases and J gave up 3 bases, with 9 bases separating them. TCRdb's table, derived via immunoSEQ multiplex PCR, lists solely in-frame clones and lacks some. This table holds 100,000 to 150,000 clones, approximately 90% found once. The sequences come from peripheral blood, collected on day 0 of AZD1222 vaccination. This receptor was obtained from an adult in good health. The V call is TRBV5-1, the J call TRBJ2-1; D gene unclear. As DNA, the CDR3 is TGCGCCAGCAGCTTAGGAGACCACTACAATGAGCAGTTCTTC. This sequence encodes CASSLGDHYNEQFF.